The 30 T cell receptor beta chains below all came from one sample that was sequenced in a study of T cell responses to AZD1222 COVID-19 vaccine. Assay used: immunoSEQ multiplex PCR; TCRdb lists only in-frame clones, some missing. Here the sample spans tens of thousands of clones, approximately 91% being singletons. The sample in question was peripheral blood, obtained on day 0 of AZD1222 vaccination. Receptor source: an adult in good health.

The chain has TRBV30 and TRBJ1-6; a possible D gene is TRBD1 (5 bases). The V and J ends lost 2 bases and 13 bases respectively, with 21 bases between them. The CDR3 has 15 amino acids. Germline V gives CDR1 GTSNPN, CDR2 SVGIG (reference sequence). CDR3 residues: CAWSSLGAAGGPLHF. The CDR3 nucleotides are TGTGCCTGGAGTTCTCTTGGGGCCGCCGGGGGGCCCCTCCACTTT.

The table lists this clone with a few counts. The chain combines TRBV5-1 with TRBJ1-2; a possible D gene is TRBD1 (5 bases). The V end was cut by 2 bases, the J end by 6 bases, with 8 bases between. The CDR3 totals 12 residues. The germline CDR1 and CDR2 sequences are SGHRS and YFSETQ. Written as DNA, the CDR3 is TGCGCCAGCAGCTTTCAGGGTAATGGCTACACCTTC. The encoded protein is CASSFQGNGYTF.

The genes are TRBV7-9 and TRBJ1-2; D remains ambiguous. The CDR3 is 13 amino acids. Trimming removed 5 bases at V and 4 bases at J, with 11 bases between. Per the germline V gene, CDR1 is SEHNR and CDR2 is FQNEAQ (reference sequence). The CDR3 sequence is CASSQERFYGYTF. As DNA, the CDR3 is TGTGCCAGCAGCCAAGAAAGGTTCTATGGCTACACCTTC.

This clone was seen more than once but under ten times. The CDR3 is CAPAEGRLGNTIYF. Here the CDR3 DNA reads TGTGCTCCCGCAGAGGGGAGACTGGGAAACACCATATATTTT. V usage is TRBV21-1 and J usage is TRBJ1-3. TRBV21-1 is a recognized pseudogene. The CDR3 contains 14 residues.

The rearrangement joins TRBV28 to TRBJ2-7; no clear D. V was pared by 2 bases and J by 4 bases, with 6 bases between. Germline V CDR1 and CDR2: MDHEN, SYDVKM. The CDR3 length is 12 residues. CDR3 residues: CASSLRLYEQYF. CDR3 coding DNA: TGTGCCAGCAGTTTACGGCTTTACGAGCAGTACTTC. The full variable domain, with the rest looked up from reference TRBV28 and TRBJ2-7, is DVKVTQSSRYLVKRTGEKVFLECVQDMDHENMFWYRQDPGLGLRLIYFSYDVKMKEKGDIPEGYSVSREKKERFSLILESASTNQTSMYLCASSLRLYEQYFGPGTRLTVT.

The DNA for the CDR3 is TGTGCCAGCAGTTGGCACAGGGGTCAGCCCCAGCATTTT. Protein sequence: CASSWHRGQPQHF. The rearrangement uses TRBV6-5 and TRBJ1-5, with TRBD1 identical over 7 bases. CDR3 length equals 13 residues. Germline V lookup: CDR1 MNHEY, CDR2 SVGAGI. The V and J ends lost 4 bases and 6 bases, in that order; junction bases with no gene match: 3.

This clone was detected only a few times. The V and J genes are TRBV5-1 and TRBJ1-1; D might be TRBD1 (6 bases). The CDR3 loop spans 13 amino acids. Trimming cost V 1 base and J 3 bases, with 7 bases left between them. CDR1 SGHRS and CDR2 YFSETQ come from the germline V gene. CDR3 sequence: CASSLKGDTEAFF. CDR3 bases: TGCGCCAGCAGCTTGAAGGGGGACACTGAAGCTTTCTTT.

The chain couples TRBV6-6 to TRBJ1-1; 7 positions match TRBD1. The CDR3 runs to 15 residues. J gave up 1 base and V 6 bases, and 8 bases lay outside the gene matches. Germline CDR1 is MNHNY and CDR2 is SVGAGI (reference sequence). The CDR3, as DNA: TGTGCCAGCAGCCCCCGGACAGGATCGAACACTGAAGCTTTCTTT. Its protein is CASSPRTGSNTEAFF.

This clone was counted a few times. The rearrangement links TRBV9 to TRBJ2-1, with 11 bases fitting TRBD1. The ends lost 0 bases at V and 6 bases at J; junction bases unmatched: 8. Germline-derived CDR1 and CDR2 are SGDLS and YYNGEE. This CDR3 is 17 amino acids long. The CDR3 sequence: CASSVVGGDRGSNEQFF. The CDR3 bases are TGTGCCAGCAGCGTAGTAGGCGGGGACAGGGGGTCCAATGAGCAGTTCTTC.

This clone was seen only a few times. This chain uses TRBV6-5 with TRBJ2-2; 7 bases map to TRBD1. The CDR3 loop spans 15 amino acids. V shed 6 bases and J 0 bases; nucleotides not matched to a gene: 4. The germline V gene encodes CDR1 MNHEY and CDR2 SVGAGI. The CDR3 spells CASRPGGANTGELFF. CDR3 bases: TGTGCCAGCAGACCAGGGGGTGCGAACACCGGGGAGCTGTTTTTT.

This clone is a singleton in its sample. The CDR3 sequence is CASSAAGGRETQYF. The CDR3 DNA is TGTGCCAGCTCAGCAGCGGGGGGAAGAGAGACCCAGTACTTC. This chain links TRBV18 with TRBJ2-5; 9 nucleotides line up with TRBD2. This CDR3 comprises 14 residues. V was pared by 5 bases and J by 4 bases, with 5 bases of the junction left unmatched. The germline CDR1 and CDR2 sequences are KGHSH and LQKENI.

This chain uses TRBV7-9 with TRBJ1-2; a possible D gene is TRBD1 (5 bases). The germline CDR1 and CDR2 sequences are SEHNR and FQNEAQ (reference sequence). The CDR3 runs to 14 residues. V lost 0 bases, J lost 6 bases, and 11 bases lay in between. CDR3 DNA sequence: TGTGCCAGCAGCTTAGCCTCGTGGGACGATGGCTACACCTTC. As protein: CASSLASWDDGYTF.

The chain employs TRBV28 and TRBJ1-4, with D hard to call. Trimming removed 5 bases from V and 4 bases from J, with 23 bases in between. This CDR3 spans 18 amino acids. Germline V gene lookup returns CDR1 MDHEN and CDR2 SYDVKM. The CDR3 sequence is CASSLWNAYSPSNEKLFF. In DNA, the CDR3 is TGTGCCAGCAGTCTTTGGAATGCCTACTCCCCTAGTAATGAAAAACTGTTTTTT.

This chain links TRBV7-8 with TRBJ1-3, with D uncertain. V was pared by 5 bases and J by 0 bases, with 8 bases between. The CDR3 length is 14 residues. Germline V CDR1 and CDR2: SGHVS, FQNEAQ. For the CDR3, the DNA is TGTGCCAGCAGCCTCTCAGCCTCTGGAAACACCATATATTTT. It codes for CASSLSASGNTIYF.

The chain is built from TRBV19 and TRBJ1-1; possibly TRBD1 for D (5 bases). Trimming stripped 3 bases from V and 5 bases from J, with 13 bases between. The CDR3 consists of 14 residues. Germline lookup yields CDR1 LNHDA and CDR2 SQIVND (reference sequence). The CDR3 DNA follows: TGTGCCAGTAGTATGCGGGCAGGGAAAACTGAAGCTTTCTTT. This sequence encodes CASSMRAGKTEAFF. The full variable domain, completed using reference TRBV19 and TRBJ1-1, is DGGITQSPKYLFRKEGQNVTLSCEQNLNHDAMYWYRQDPGQGLRLIYYSQIVNDFQKGDIAEGYSVSREKKESFPLTVTSAQKNPTAFYLCASSMRAGKTEAFFGQGTRLTVV.

The rearrangement uses TRBV5-4 and TRBJ2-1; no firm D call. CDR1 SGHNT and CDR2 YYREEE come from the germline V gene (reference sequence). The V and J ends lost 4 bases and 4 bases respectively, with 6 bases between them. The CDR3 is 12 residues long. The CDR3 bases are TGTGCCAGCAGCACTGGATACAATGAGCAGTTCTTC. It codes for CASSTGYNEQFF.

The chain uses TRBV2 and TRBJ1-2; D possibly corresponds to TRBD1 (5 bases). CDR3 length: 13 amino acids. Trimming took 5 bases from V and 4 from J, leaving 11 bases between them. Germline V CDR1 and CDR2: SNHLY, FYNNEI. This CDR3 reads CASSPGVLYGYTF. The CDR3 nucleotides read TGTGCCAGCAGTCCGGGGGTCCTCTATGGCTACACCTTC.

This chain uses TRBV5-6 with TRBJ1-2; 8 bases are a match to TRBD1. The V gene end was trimmed by 4 bases and the J gene end by 8 bases; junction bases not matched to a gene: 10. CDR1 and CDR2 (germline): SGHDT, YYEEEE. This CDR3 contains 14 residues. The CDR3 loop is CASSRPGGAEGYTF. CDR3 nucleotides: TGTGCCAGCAGCCGCCCAGGGGGCGCGGAAGGCTACACCTTC.

This clone was recorded only once. This chain joins TRBV5-1 and TRBJ2-2; D may be TRBD2 (5 bases). The CDR3 totals 14 residues. Trimming shortened V by 0 bases and J by 5 bases, and 8 bases separated the two germline ends. Germline V CDR1 and CDR2: SGHRS, YFSETQ. CDR3: CASSLDRRTGELFF. As DNA, the CDR3 is TGCGCCAGCAGCTTGGATCGGAGGACCGGGGAGCTGTTTTTT.

The chain carries TRBV1 and TRBJ2-7; the table's D call, TRBD1, was not checked against the DNA. TRBV1 is shown as a pseudogene. The CDR3 is 15 residues long. CDR3 protein: CTSSHGTGVSYEQYF. For the CDR3, the DNA is TGCACCAGCAGCCATGGGACAGGGGTCTCCTACGAGCAGTACTTC.

The chain employs TRBV6-5 and TRBJ1-6; 8 nucleotides line up with TRBD1. The CDR3 spans 14 residues. The ends lost 5 bases at V and 7 bases at J; junction bases unmatched: 4. Germline V gene lookup returns CDR1 MNHEY and CDR2 SVGAGI. CDR3 in amino acids: CASSRTGSNSPLHF. The CDR3 region has the DNA TGTGCCAGCAGTAGGACAGGGAGCAATTCACCCCTCCACTTT.

The chain couples TRBV6-5 to TRBJ2-7; 8 positions match TRBD1. The germline V gene has CDR1 MNHEY and CDR2 SVGAGI. The CDR3 is 15 residues long. With V trimmed by 2 bases and J by 2 bases, 5 bases remained unmatched. CDR3 region: CASSYETGAAYEQYF. CDR3 bases: TGTGCCAGCAGTTACGAGACAGGGGCGGCCTACGAGCAGTACTTC.

This chain uses TRBV4-1 with TRBJ2-7; perhaps TRBD1 as D (5 bases). V was cut by 2 bases and J by 0 bases, with 14 bases left in between. In germline, CDR1 is MGHRA, CDR2 YSYEKL. CDR3 length equals 16 residues. The CDR3 sequence is CASSQRFIQGSYEQYF. The CDR3 DNA sequence: TGCGCCAGCAGCCAAAGGTTTATTCAGGGCTCCTACGAGCAGTACTTC.

This chain uses TRBV12-3 or TRBV12-4 with TRBJ1-1, with D hard to call. This CDR3 is 13 amino acids long. Trimming cost V 1 base and J 8 bases, with 11 bases left between them. The CDR3 DNA follows: TGTGCCAGCAGTTTAGAACTCAGCTTAGAAGCTTTCTTT. It translates to CASSLELSLEAFF.

The V call is TRBV7-3, the J call TRBJ2-7; perhaps D is TRBD1 or TRBD2 (6 bases each). In germline, CDR1 is SGHTA, CDR2 FQGTGA. The CDR3 loop spans 13 amino acids. Trimming took 5 bases from V and 7 from J, leaving 15 bases between them. CDR3 amino acids: CASSVSEGVEQYF. CDR3 nucleotide sequence: TGTGCCAGCAGCGTATCGGAGGGGGTAGAGCAGTACTTC.

V usage is TRBV6-5 and J usage is TRBJ1-1; unclear D gene. Trimming removed 6 bases from V and 5 bases from J, with 13 bases in between. Germline-derived CDR1 and CDR2 are MNHEY and SVGAGI. The CDR3 covers 13 residues. The CDR3 DNA is TGTGCCAGCAGCTATGAGGCCGGGACTGAAGCTTTCTTT. Protein sequence: CASSYEAGTEAFF.

This rearrangement joins TRBV18 to TRBJ1-2; 7 bases align to TRBD1. The CDR3 is 16 residues long. Germline V gene sequence: CDR1 KGHSH, CDR2 LQKENI. Losses at the gene ends were 2 bases for V and 4 bases for J; bases not matched to a gene: 10. The CDR3 bases are TGTGCCAGCTCACCAAAGAGACAGGGCCGCGGCTATGGCTACACCTTC. Residues: CASSPKRQGRGYGYTF. The whole variable domain, remainder taken from reference TRBV18 and TRBJ1-2, is NAGVMQNPRHLVRRRGQEARLRCSPMKGHSHVYWYRQLPEEGLKFMVYLQKENIIDESGMPKERFSAEFPKEGPSILRIQQVVRGDSAAYFCASSPKRQGRGYGYTFGSGTRLTVV.

The rearrangement joins TRBV12-3 or TRBV12-4 to TRBJ2-1, with D maybe TRBD2 (6 bases). CDR3 length: 13 amino acids. V was trimmed by 3 bases and J by 9 bases, leaving 12 bases between them. This chain's CDR3 is CASSFNSRGEQFF. In DNA, the CDR3 is TGTGCCAGCAGTTTTAATTCGCGGGGTGAGCAGTTCTTC.

The V and J genes are TRBV3-1 (or the pseudogene TRBV3-2) and TRBJ2-2; D remains ambiguous. Trimming left V 5 bases short and J 7 bases short, with 8 bases between. Per germline, CDR1 LGHDT and CDR2 YNNKEL (reference sequence). CDR3 length equals 12 residues. CDR3: CASSFSYGELFF. The CDR3 DNA reads TGTGCCAGCAGCTTCTCTTACGGGGAGCTGTTTTTT.

The V call is TRBV6-5, the J call TRBJ2-1, with 12 bases lining up with TRBD1. The CDR3 spans 14 residues. J gave up 7 bases and V 7 bases, and 5 bases lay outside the gene matches. CDR1 is MNHEY, CDR2 SVGAGI, per germline. CDR3 sequence: CASTRDRGPNEQFF. CDR3 nucleotide sequence: TGTGCCAGCACCAGGGACAGGGGGCCTAATGAGCAGTTCTTC.